The clone carrying this TCR beta chain was recorded many times. What was amplified from RNA transcripts were TCR beta CDR3 regions. Primed by the HTBI set, a first-round RT-PCR was run on the TCR CDR3. TCRdb used MiXCR to reprocess the multiplex PCR reads, holding one entry per CDR3 protein. The sample lists about 620,000 distinct CDR3 sequences; 16% were seen once. This record comes from a study of T cells in Graves' hyperthyroidism and ophthalmopathy. The sample taken for sequencing was blood. This TCR came from a young woman with Graves' hyperthyroidism.

The CDR3 DNA reads TGTGCCAGCAGTTTGGGGAGGGATGGCACAGATACGCAGTATTTT. Its protein is CASSLGRDGTDTQYF. The chain recombines TRBV6-2 or TRBV6-3 with TRBJ2-3, with 7 bases fitting TRBD2. The junction had 5 bases not matched to a gene; V was cut back by 4 bases and J by 1 base. CDR3 size: 15 residues. CDR1 MNHEY and CDR2 SVGEGT come from the germline V gene.